This is a list of T cell receptor beta chains from one sample in a study of blood T cell repertoires in COVID-19. Sequencing was performed with immunoSEQ multiplex PCR; in TCRdb, only in-frame clones are kept and a portion is missing. The sample carries about 160,000 clones, about 83% recorded once. The material sequenced was peripheral blood. These TCRs come from a man aged 65 to 79 who had recovered from COVID-19. Each CDR3 is given with its conserved first and last residue. The order of the fields is J gene, D gene, V gene, clone size, CDR3 protein, CDR3 DNA. D genes are given only for firm matches. Some rows mark clone size as missing; the rest say once, few, many or name a class of expanded clone.

TRBJ1-3,-,TRBV9,once,CASSDRADSFAGNTIYF,TGTGCCAGCAGCGACAGGGCTGACTCATTCGCGGGAAACACCATATATTTT
TRBJ1-2,-,TRBV7-9,-,CASSLDLTGRGYTF,TGTGCCAGCAGCTTAGATTTAACAGGGCGTGGCTACACCTTC
TRBJ1-5,-,TRBV6-1,-,CASSEREYQPQHF,TGTGCCAGCAGTGAGAGGGAGTATCAGCCCCAGCATTTT
TRBJ1-1,TRBD1,TRBV27,few,CASSLDRVDGEAFF,TGTGCCAGCAGTTTGGACAGGGTGGATGGTGAAGCTTTCTTT
TRBJ2-1,-,TRBV24-1,-,CATSDPGGAGGRRNEQFF,TGTGCCACCAGTGACCCAGGGGGCGCGGGCGGGAGAAGAAATGAGCAGTTCTTC
TRBJ1-2,-,TRBV2,-,CASSSDSTYGYTF,TGTGCCAGCAGTTCGGACAGTACCTATGGCTACACCTTC
TRBJ2-5,-,TRBV29-1,few,CSGGQFQETQYF,TGCAGCGGTGGACAGTTCCAAGAGACCCAGTACTTC
TRBJ2-1,-,TRBV29-1,-,CSSGDFTGVYEQFF,TGCAGCTCTGGGGACTTCACAGGGGTCTATGAGCAGTTCTTC
TRBJ1-5,-,TRBV4-2,-,CASSQIGTGRNSNQPQHF,TGTGCCAGCAGCCAGATAGGCACGGGGAGGAATAGCAATCAGCCCCAGCATTTT
TRBJ1-6,TRBD1,TRBV6-5,once,CASRRQGWNSPLHF,TGTGCCAGCAGACGACAGGGATGGAATTCACCCCTCCACTTT
TRBJ2-6,TRBD1,TRBV5-1,-,CASSFPSGEKPGQGLSGANVLTF,TGCGCCAGCAGCTTTCCTTCAGGGGAGAAGCCGGGACAGGGGTTGTCTGGGGCCAACGTCCTGACTTTC
TRBJ1-1,-,TRBV6-6,-,CASSYPRNTEAFF,TGTGCCAGCAGTTACCCCAGGAACACTGAAGCTTTCTTT
TRBJ2-3,-,TRBV7-8,-,CASSSYRAATRTDTQYF,TGTGCCAGCAGCTCCTACCGAGCGGCAACTCGCACAGATACGCAGTATTTT
TRBJ1-5,TRBD1,TRBV5-1,-,CASSRDRGDQPQHF,TGCGCCAGCTCCCGGGACAGGGGGGATCAGCCCCAGCATTTT
TRBJ2-3,-,TRBV5-1,-,CASSLYLFSTDTQYF,TGCGCCAGCAGCTTGTACCTATTTTCCACAGATACGCAGTATTTT
TRBJ1-3,TRBD1,TRBV28,-,CASSLDRAGNTIYF,TGTGCCAGCAGTCTAGACAGGGCTGGAAACACCATATATTTT
TRBJ2-2,TRBD1,TRBV2,-,CASSGQGGGGELFF,TGTGCCAGCAGCGGACAGGGGGGTGGCGGGGAGCTGTTTTTT
TRBJ2-1,TRBD2,TRBV5-1,-,CASSLTSGRYNEQFF,TGCGCCAGCAGCCTAACTAGCGGGAGATACAATGAGCAGTTCTTC
TRBJ2-7,TRBD1,TRBV3-1/TRBV3-2,-,CASSHTGGEQYF,TGTGCCAGCAGCCACACAGGGGGCGAGCAGTACTTC
TRBJ2-7,TRBD1,TRBV28,-,CASSSPGQGNEQYF,TGTGCCAGCAGTTCTCCGGGACAGGGGAACGAGCAGTACTTC
TRBJ2-5,-,TRBV4-1,-,CASSQDRAGRFQETQYF,TGCGCCAGCAGCCAAGATCGGGCAGGGAGGTTCCAAGAGACCCAGTACTTC
TRBJ2-1,-,TRBV27,-,CASFRGRGGNEQFF,TGTGCCAGCTTTCGGGGCAGGGGAGGGAATGAGCAGTTCTTC
TRBJ2-1,TRBD2,TRBV7-8,-,CASSFEVAGGYQFF,TGTGCCAGCAGCTTTGAAGTAGCGGGAGGGTACCAGTTCTTC
TRBJ2-1,TRBD2,TRBV18,-,CASSPREGQDNEQFF,TGTGCCAGCTCACCACGGGAGGGCCAGGACAATGAGCAGTTCTTC
TRBJ2-3,-,TRBV5-4,-,CASSRDSTDTQYF,TGTGCCAGCAGCCGGGACTCCACAGATACGCAGTATTTT
TRBJ2-1,TRBD2,TRBV6-2/TRBV6-3,-,CASSLLAGGPYEQFF,TGTGCCAGCAGTCTACTAGCGGGAGGGCCCTATGAGCAGTTCTTC
TRBJ1-5,-,TRBV6-6,-,CASSPRGVSNQPQHF,TGTGCCAGCAGCCCCCGGGGGGTCAGCAATCAGCCCCAGCATTTT
TRBJ2-1,-,TRBV7-6,few,CASSTISLSDEQFF,TGTGCCAGCAGCACGATTAGTCTAAGCGATGAGCAGTTCTTC
TRBJ2-5,TRBD2,TRBV6-6,-,CASNLGSGISQETQYF,TGTGCCAGCAACTTGGGTAGCGGGATATCCCAAGAGACCCAGTACTTC
TRBJ2-7,-,TRBV7-9,-,CASSSGRERNYEQYF,TGTGCCAGCAGCTCGGGTCGGGAGCGGAACTACGAGCAGTACTTC
TRBJ2-2,TRBD1,TRBV19,-,CASSMGTGETGELFF,TGTGCCAGTAGTATGGGGACAGGGGAGACCGGGGAGCTGTTTTTT
TRBJ2-1,-,TRBV28,-,CASTYGGTDPFF,TGTGCCAGCACCTACGGAGGAACCGACCCGTTCTTC
TRBJ1-5,TRBD1,TRBV28,-,CASSLPIRQGSAQPQHF,TGTGCCAGCAGTTTACCGATAAGACAGGGGTCGGCTCAGCCCCAGCATTTT
TRBJ1-1,-,TRBV28,-,CASSLNSGPMNTEAFF,TGTGCCAGCAGTTTGAATAGCGGACCGATGAACACTGAAGCTTTCTTT
TRBJ2-3,TRBD2,TRBV30,-,CAWRLAGGTDTQYF,TGTGCCTGGAGACTAGCGGGAGGCACAGATACGCAGTATTTT
TRBJ1-5,-,TRBV3-1/TRBV3-2,-,CASSQAGNQPQHF,TGTGCCAGCAGCCAGGCAGGGAATCAGCCCCAGCATTTT
TRBJ2-5,TRBD1,TRBV6-5,few,CAHDTGQGLETQYF,TGTGCCCACGATACGGGACAGGGTTTGGAGACCCAGTACTTC
TRBJ2-2,-,TRBV12-3/TRBV12-4,-,CASSPPVLELFF,TGTGCCAGCAGCCCCCCGGTTTTGGAGCTGTTTTTT
TRBJ2-7,-,TRBV7-3,-,CASKANYEQYF,TGTGCCAGCAAAGCTAACTACGAGCAGTACTTC
TRBJ2-2,-,TRBV6-2/TRBV6-3,-,CASSYSSNRYTGELFF,TGTGCCAGCAGTTACTCGAGCAACAGGTACACCGGGGAGCTGTTTTTT
TRBJ2-1,TRBD2,TRBV30,once,CAWSVLAGVGNEQFF,TGTGCCTGGAGTGTACTCGCGGGAGTTGGAAATGAGCAGTTCTTC
TRBJ1-2,-,TRBV28,-,CASSLDSVYGYTF,TGTGCCAGCAGTTTAGACAGTGTCTATGGCTACACCTTC
TRBJ2-7,TRBD2,TRBV3-1/TRBV3-2,-,CASSSPSGSSVGEQYF,TGTGCCAGCAGCTCCCCAAGCGGGAGTTCTGTCGGCGAGCAGTACTTC
TRBJ1-1,-,TRBV28,-,CASSPQVRGTEAFF,TGTGCCAGCAGTCCGCAGGTAAGGGGGACTGAAGCTTTCTTT